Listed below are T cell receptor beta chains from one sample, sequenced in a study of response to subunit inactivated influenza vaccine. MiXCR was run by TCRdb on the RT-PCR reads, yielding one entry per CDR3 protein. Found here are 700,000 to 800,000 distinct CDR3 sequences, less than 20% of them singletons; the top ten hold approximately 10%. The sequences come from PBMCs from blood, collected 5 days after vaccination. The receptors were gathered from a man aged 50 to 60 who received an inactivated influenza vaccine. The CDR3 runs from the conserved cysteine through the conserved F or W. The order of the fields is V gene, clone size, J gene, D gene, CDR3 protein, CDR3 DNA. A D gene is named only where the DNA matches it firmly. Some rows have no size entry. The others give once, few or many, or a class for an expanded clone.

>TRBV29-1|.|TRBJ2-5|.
CSVRNPAQGETQYF
TGCAGCGTTAGGAATCCGGCCCAGGGGGAGACCCAGTACTTC
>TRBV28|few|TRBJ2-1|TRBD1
CASSSPGQLFF
TGTGCCAGCAGTTCCCCGGGACAGCTGTTCTTC
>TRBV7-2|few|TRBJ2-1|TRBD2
CASSLEGTSGRGQFF
TGTGCCAGCAGCTTAGAAGGGACTAGCGGGAGGGGACAGTTCTTC
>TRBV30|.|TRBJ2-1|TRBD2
CAWTSGRPNEQFF
TGTGCCTGGACTAGCGGGAGGCCGAATGAGCAGTTCTTC
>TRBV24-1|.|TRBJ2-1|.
CATSDSQLYNEQFF
TGTGCCACCAGTGATTCACAGCTCTACAATGAGCAGTTCTTC
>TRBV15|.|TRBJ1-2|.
CATSKALTGNYGYTF
TGTGCCACCAGCAAAGCCTTAACAGGCAACTATGGCTACACCTTC
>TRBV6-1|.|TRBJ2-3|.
CASRTDGTDTQYF
TGTGCCAGCAGAACAGACGGCACAGATACGCAGTATTTT
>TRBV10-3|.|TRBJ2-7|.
CAISDISGSPYEQYF
TGTGCCATCAGTGACATTAGCGGCAGCCCTTACGAGCAGTACTTC
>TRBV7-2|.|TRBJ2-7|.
CASSLAATMTSYEQYF
TGTGCCAGCAGCTTAGCGGCGACAATGACCTCCTACGAGCAGTACTTC
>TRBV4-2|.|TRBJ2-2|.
CASSLEGDTFLGELFF
TGTGCCAGCAGCCTGGAGGGGGACACATTCCTCGGGGAGCTGTTTTTT